This T cell receptor (beta chain) was identified during a study of T cells after yellow fever vaccination. The study's findings and limits: Weaker, the secondary response had a peak occurring faster, on day 5 versus 15.

TCRdb re-called the 5' RACE reads through MiXCR, storing one row per CDR3 protein. The data contain 500,000 to 650,000 distinct CDR3 sequences, 13% of them singletons. The CDR3 length is 14 residues. V gave up 1 base and J gave up 8 bases, with 15 bases separating them. Germline V CDR1 and CDR2: DFQATT, SNEGSKA (reference sequence). To note about this clonotype: The antigen is unknown.

This sequence was found in a man younger than 40 who received the YFV17D yellow fever vaccine. Specimen: PBMCs, collected on the day of the yellow fever booster vaccination. V is TRBV20-1 and J is TRBJ2-1; possibly TRBD2 for D (6 bases). The CDR3 DNA is TGCAGTGCTAGAGGGATGGGGGGTCGGGATGAGCAGTTCTTC. Translation gives CSARGMGGRDEQFF.